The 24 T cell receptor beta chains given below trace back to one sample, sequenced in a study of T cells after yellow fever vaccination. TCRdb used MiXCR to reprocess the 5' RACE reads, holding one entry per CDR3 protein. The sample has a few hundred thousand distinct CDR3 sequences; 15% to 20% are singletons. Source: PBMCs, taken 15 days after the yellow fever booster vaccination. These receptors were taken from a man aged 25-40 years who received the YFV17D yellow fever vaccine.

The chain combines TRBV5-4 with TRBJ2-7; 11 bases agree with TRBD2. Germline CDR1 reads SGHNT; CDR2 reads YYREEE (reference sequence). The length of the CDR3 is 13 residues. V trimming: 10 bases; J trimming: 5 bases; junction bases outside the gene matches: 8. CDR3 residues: CASTSGSGNEQYF. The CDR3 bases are TGTGCCTCTACTAGCGGGAGCGGGAACGAGCAGTACTTC.

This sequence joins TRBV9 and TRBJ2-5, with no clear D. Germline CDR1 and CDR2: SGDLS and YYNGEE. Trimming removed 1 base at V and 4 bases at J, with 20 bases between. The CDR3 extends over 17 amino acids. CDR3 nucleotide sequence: TGTGCCAGCAGCGTATTAACTGGAGTCGGAGCCCCAGAGACCCAGTACTTC. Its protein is CASSVLTGVGAPETQYF.

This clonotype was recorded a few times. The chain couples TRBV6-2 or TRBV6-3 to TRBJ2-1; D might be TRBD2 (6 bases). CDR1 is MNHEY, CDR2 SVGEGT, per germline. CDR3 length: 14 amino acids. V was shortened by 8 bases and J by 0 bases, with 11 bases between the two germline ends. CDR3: CASREGGSYNEQFF. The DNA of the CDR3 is TGTGCCAGCCGAGAGGGAGGCTCCTACAATGAGCAGTTCTTC.

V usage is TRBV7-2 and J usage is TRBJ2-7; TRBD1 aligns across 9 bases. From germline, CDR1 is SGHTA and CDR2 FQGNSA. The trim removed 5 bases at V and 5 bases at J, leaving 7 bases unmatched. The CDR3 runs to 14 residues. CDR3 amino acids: CASSTGGAVNEQYF. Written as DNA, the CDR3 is TGTGCCAGCAGCACAGGGGGCGCGGTTAACGAGCAGTACTTC.

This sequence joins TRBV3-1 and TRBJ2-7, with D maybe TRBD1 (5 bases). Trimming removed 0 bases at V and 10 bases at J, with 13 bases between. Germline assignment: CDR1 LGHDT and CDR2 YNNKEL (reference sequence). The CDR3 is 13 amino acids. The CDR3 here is CASSQEESRAQYF. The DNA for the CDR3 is TGTGCCAGCAGCCAAGAAGAGTCCAGGGCCCAGTACTTC.

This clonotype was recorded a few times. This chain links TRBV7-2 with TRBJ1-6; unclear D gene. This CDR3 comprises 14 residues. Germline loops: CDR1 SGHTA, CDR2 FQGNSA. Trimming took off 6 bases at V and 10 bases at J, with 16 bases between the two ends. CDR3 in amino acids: CASRAYTPGSPLHF. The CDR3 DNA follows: TGTGCCAGCAGGGCCTATACACCGGGGTCACCCCTCCACTTT.

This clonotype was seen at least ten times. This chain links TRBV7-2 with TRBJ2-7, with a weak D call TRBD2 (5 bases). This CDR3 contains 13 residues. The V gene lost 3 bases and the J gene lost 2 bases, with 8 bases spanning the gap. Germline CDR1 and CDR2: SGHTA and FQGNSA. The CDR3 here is CASSFGKTYEQYF. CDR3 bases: TGTGCCAGCAGCTTCGGGAAAACCTACGAGCAGTACTTC.

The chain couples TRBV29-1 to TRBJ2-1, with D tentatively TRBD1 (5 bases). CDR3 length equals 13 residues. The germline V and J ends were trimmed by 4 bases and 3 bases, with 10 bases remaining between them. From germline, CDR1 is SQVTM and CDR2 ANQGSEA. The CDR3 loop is CSVVKDNYNEQFF. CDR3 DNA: TGCAGCGTTGTGAAGGACAACTACAATGAGCAGTTCTTC.

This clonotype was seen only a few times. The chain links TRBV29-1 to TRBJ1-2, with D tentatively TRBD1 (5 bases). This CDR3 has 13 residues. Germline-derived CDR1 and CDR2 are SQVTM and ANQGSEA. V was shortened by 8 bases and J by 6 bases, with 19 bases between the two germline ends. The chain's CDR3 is CSSLSGGEDGYTF. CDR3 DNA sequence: TGCAGCTCCCTTTCCGGGGGGGAGGATGGCTACACCTTC.

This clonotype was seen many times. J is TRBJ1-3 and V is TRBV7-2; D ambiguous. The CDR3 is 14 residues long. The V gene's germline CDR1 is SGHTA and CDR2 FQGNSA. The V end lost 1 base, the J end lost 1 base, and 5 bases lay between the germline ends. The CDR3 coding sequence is TGTGCCAGCAGCTTAGTAGGTTCTGGAAACACCATATATTTT. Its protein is CASSLVGSGNTIYF.

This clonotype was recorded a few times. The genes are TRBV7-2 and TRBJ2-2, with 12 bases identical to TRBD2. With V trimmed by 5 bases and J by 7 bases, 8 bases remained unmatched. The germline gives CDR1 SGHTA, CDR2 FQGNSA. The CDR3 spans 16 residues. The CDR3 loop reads CASSKTSGRTGGELFF. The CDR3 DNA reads TGTGCCAGCAGCAAGACTAGCGGGAGAACGGGCGGGGAGCTGTTTTTT.

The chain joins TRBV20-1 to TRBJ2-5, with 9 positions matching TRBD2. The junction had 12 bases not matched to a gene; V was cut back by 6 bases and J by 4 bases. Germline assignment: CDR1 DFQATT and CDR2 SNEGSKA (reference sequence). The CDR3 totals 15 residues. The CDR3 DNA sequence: TGCAGTGCCCGTCCCTCTAGCGGGACGGGAGAGACCCAGTACTTC. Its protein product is CSARPSSGTGETQYF.

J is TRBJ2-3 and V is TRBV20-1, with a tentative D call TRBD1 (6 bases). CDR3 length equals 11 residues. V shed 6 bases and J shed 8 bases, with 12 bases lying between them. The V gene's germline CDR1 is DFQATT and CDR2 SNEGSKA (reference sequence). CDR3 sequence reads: CSAGAASTQYF. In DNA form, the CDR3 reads TGCAGTGCGGGGGCGGCAAGTACGCAGTATTTT.

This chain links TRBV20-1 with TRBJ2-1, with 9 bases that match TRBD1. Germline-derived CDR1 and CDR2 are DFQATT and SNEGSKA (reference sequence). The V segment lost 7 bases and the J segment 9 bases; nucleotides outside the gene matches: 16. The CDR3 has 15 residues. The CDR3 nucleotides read TGCAGTGGCTTAAAGGGACAGGGAGTAGTGGTTGAGCAGTTCTTC. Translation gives CSGLKGQGVVVEQFF.

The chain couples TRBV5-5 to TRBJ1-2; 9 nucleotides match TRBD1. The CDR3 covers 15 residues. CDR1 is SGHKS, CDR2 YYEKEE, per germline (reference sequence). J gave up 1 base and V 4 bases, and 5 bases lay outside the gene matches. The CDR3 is CASSPGTGLNYGYTF. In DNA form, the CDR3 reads TGTGCCAGCAGCCCCGGGACAGGGCTTAACTATGGCTACACCTTC.

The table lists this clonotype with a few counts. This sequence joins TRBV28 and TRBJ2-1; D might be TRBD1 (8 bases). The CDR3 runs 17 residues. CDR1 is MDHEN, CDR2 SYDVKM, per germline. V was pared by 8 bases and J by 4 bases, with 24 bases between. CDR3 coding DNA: TGTGCCAGCCTAGGACAGGGCCGGACTAGTTTGTACAATGAGCAGTTCTTC. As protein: CASLGQGRTSLYNEQFF.

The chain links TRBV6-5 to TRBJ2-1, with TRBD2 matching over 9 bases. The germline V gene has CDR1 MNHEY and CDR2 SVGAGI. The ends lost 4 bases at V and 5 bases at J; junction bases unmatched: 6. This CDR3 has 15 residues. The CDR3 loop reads CASSSPGLANNEQFF. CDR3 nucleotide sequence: TGTGCCAGCAGTTCTCCGGGACTAGCCAACAATGAGCAGTTCTTC.

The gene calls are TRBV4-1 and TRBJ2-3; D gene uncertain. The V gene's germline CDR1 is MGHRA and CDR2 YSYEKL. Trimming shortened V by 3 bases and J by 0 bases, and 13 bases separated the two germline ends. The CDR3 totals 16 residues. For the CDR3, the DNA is TGCGCCAGCAGCCATGTATTGGGCGGAAGCACAGATACGCAGTATTTT. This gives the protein CASSHVLGGSTDTQYF.

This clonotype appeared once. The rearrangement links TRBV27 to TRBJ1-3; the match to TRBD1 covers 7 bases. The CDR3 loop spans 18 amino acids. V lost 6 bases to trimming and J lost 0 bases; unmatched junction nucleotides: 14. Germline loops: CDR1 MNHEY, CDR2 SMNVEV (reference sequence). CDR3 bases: TGTGCCAGCAGCCTGACAGGGACGGGGTCACGCTCTGGAAACACCATATATTTT. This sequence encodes CASSLTGTGSRSGNTIYF.

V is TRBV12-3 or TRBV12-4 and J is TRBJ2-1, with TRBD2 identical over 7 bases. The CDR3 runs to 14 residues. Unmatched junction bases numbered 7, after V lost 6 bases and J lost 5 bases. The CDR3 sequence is CASSPTSSDNEQFF. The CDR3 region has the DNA TGTGCCAGCAGCCCGACTAGCTCAGACAATGAGCAGTTCTTC.

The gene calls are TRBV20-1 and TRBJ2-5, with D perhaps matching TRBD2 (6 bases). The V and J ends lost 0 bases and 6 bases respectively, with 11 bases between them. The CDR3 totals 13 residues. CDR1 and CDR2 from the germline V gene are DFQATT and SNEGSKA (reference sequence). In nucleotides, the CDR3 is TGCAGTGCTAGAGACGGGCGGGAAAAGACCCAGTACTTC. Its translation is CSARDGREKTQYF.

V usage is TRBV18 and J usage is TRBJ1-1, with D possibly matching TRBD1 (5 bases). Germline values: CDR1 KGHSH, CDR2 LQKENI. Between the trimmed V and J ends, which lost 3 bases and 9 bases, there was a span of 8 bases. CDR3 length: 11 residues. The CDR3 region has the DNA TGTGCCAGCTCACCGGGACTGAAAGCTTTCTTT. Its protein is CASSPGLKAFF.

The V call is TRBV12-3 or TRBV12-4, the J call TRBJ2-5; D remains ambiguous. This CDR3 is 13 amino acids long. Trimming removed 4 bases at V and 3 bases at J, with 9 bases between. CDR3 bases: TGTGCCAGCAGTTCAGCACATAAAGAGACCCAGTACTTC. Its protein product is CASSSAHKETQYF.

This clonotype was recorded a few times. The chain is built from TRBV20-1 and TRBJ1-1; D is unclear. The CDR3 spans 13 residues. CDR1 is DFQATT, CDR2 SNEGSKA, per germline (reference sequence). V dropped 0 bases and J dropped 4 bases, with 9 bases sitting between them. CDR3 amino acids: CSAREGIPTEAFF. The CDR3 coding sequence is TGCAGTGCTAGAGAAGGGATACCCACTGAAGCTTTCTTT.